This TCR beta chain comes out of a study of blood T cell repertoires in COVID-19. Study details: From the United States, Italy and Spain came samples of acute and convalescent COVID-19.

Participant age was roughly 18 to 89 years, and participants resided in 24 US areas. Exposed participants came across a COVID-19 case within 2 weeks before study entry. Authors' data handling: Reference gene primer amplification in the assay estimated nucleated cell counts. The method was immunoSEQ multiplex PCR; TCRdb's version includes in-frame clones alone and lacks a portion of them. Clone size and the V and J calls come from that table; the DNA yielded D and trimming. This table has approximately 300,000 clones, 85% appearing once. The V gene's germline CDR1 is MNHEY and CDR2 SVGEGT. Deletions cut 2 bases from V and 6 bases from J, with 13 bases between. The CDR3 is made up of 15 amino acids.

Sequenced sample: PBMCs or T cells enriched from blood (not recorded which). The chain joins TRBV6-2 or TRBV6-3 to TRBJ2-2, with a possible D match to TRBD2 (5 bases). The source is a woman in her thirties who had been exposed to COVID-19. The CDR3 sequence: CASSYRGRRSGELFF. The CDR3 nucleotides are TGTGCCAGCAGTTACCGGGGTCGCAGGTCCGGGGAGCTGTTTTTT.